This entry is about one TCR beta chain. The specificity of this receptor is unknown. The input lacks base qualities; no much larger clone sits a single base away. The record originates from a study of control samples from healthy donors and cancer patients (TCRdb year 2020). Libraries were constructed by the immunoSEQ multiplex PCR assay. Held by TCRdb, this immuneACCESS table contains in-frame sequences only and omits some clones. Under half of the omission traces to an unresolved V gene where checked; the cause of the rest is unknown. The sample table records 110,000 or so clones; 80% to 90% of these occur just once. The top ten clonotypes cover less than 15% of the sample. V lost 8 bases and J lost 0 bases; the stretch between them is 10 bases long. The CDR3 starts with the cysteine, ends with the phenylalanine, and has 13 residues. The CDR3 DNA has 39 bases and is translated from base 1. CDR1 and CDR2, per the germline V gene (reference sequence), are LNHDA and SQIVND.

Sequencing was carried out using blood. This TCR was recovered from a woman aged 45-60 years in good health. The chain joins TRBV19 to TRBJ1-2; TRBD1 is perhaps the D gene, given 5 matching bases. For the CDR3, the sequence is CASRDGANYGYTF. The DNA sequence reads TGTGCCAGTCGGGACGGTGCTAACTATGGCTACACCTTC.